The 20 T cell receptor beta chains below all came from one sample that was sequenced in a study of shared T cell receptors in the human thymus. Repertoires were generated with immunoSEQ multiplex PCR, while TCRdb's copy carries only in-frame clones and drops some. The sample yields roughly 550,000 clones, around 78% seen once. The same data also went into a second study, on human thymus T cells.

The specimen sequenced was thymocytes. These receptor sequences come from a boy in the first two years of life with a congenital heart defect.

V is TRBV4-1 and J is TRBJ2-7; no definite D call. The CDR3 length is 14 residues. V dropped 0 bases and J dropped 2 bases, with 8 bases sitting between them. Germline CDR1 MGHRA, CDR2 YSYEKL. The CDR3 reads CASSQDQQTYEQYF. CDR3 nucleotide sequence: TGCGCCAGCAGCCAAGATCAACAGACCTACGAGCAGTACTTC.

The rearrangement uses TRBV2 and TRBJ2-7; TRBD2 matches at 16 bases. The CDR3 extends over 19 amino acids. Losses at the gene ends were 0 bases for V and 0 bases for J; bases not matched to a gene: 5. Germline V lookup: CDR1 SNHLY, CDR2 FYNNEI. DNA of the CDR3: TGTGCCAGCAGTGAAGCGGGACTAGCGGGAGGGCCGAGCTCCTACGAGCAGTACTTC. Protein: CASSEAGLAGGPSSYEQYF.

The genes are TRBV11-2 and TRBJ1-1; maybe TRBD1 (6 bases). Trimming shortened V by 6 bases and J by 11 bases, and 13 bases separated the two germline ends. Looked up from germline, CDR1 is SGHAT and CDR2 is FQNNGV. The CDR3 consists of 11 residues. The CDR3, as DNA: TGTGCCAGCAGTCAACAGGGCTGTGCTTTCTTT. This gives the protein CASSQQGCAFF.

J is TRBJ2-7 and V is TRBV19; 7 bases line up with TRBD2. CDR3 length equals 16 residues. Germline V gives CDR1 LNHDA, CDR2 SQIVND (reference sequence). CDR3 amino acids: CGIWGGVIPNHYEQYF. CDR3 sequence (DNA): TGTGGGATTTGGGGGGGAGTGATCCCAAACCACTACGAGCAGTACTTC. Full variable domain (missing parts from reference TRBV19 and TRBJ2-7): DGGITQSPKYLFRKEGQNVTLSCEQNLNHDAMYWYRQDPGQGLRLIYYSQIVNDFQKGDIAEGYSVSREKKESFPLTVTSAQKNPTAFYLCGIWGGVIPNHYEQYFGPGTRLTVT.

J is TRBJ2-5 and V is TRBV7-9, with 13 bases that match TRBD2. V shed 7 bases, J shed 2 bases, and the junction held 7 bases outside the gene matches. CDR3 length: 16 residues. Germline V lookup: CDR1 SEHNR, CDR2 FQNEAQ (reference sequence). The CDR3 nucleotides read TGTGCCAGCACCGAGGGGGGACTAGCGGGGCAAGAGACCCAGTACTTC. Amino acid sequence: CASTEGGLAGQETQYF.

The CDR3 protein is CASTRGGNTEAFF. CDR3 in DNA: TGTGCCAGCACCCGAGGGGGGAACACTGAAGCTTTCTTT. V and J are TRBV27 and TRBJ1-1, with D perhaps TRBD1 (6 bases). The CDR3 is 13 amino acids. V lost 7 bases, J lost 1 base, and 10 bases lay in between. In germline, CDR1 is MNHEY, CDR2 SMNVEV (reference sequence).

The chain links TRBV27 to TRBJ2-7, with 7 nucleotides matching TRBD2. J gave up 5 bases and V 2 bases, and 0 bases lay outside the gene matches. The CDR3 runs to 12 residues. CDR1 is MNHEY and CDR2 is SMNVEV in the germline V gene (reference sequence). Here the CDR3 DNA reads TGTGCCAGCAGTTTACGGGGGGACGAGCAGTACTTC. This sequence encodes CASSLRGDEQYF.

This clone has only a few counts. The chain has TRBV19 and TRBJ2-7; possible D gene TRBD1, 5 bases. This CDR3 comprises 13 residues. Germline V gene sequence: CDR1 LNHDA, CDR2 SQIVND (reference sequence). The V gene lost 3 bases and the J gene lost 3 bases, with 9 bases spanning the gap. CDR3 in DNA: TGTGCCAGTAGTATTGGGGCCAACTACGAGCAGTACTTC. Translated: CASSIGANYEQYF.

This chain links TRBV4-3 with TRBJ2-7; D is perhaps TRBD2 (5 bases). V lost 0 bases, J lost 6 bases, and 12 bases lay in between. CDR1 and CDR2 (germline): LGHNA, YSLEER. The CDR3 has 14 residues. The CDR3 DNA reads TGCGCCAGCAGCCAAGATCGGGAAAACGCCGAGCAGTACTTC. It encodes CASSQDRENAEQYF.

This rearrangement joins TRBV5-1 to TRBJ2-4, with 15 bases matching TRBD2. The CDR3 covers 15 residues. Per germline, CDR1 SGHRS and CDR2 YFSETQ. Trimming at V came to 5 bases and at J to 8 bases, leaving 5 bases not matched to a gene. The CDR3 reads CASRRTSGREDIQYF. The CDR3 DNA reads TGCGCCAGCAGGCGGACTAGCGGGAGGGAGGACATTCAGTACTTC. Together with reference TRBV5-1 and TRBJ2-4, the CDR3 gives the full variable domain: KAGVTQTPRYLIKTRGQQVTLSCSPISGHRSVSWYQQTPGQGLQFLFEYFSETQRNKGNFPGRFSGRQFSNSRSEMNVSTLELGDSALYLCASRRTSGREDIQYFGAGTRLSVL.

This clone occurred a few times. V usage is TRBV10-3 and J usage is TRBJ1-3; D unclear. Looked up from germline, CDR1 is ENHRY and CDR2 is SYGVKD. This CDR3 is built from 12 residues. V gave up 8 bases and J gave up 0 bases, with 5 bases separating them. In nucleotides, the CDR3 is TGTGCCATCGGCAACTCTGGAAACACCATATATTTT. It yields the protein CAIGNSGNTIYF.

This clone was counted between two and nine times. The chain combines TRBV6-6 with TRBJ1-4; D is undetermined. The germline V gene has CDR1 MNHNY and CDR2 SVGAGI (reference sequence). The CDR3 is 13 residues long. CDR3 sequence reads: CAGSPAVGEKLFF. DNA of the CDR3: TGTGCGGGCTCGCCGGCCGTGGGTGAAAAACTGTTTTTT.

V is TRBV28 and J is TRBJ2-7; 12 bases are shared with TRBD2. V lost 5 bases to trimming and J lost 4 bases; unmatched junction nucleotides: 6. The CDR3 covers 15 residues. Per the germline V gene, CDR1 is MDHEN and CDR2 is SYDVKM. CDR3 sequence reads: CASSRTSGTLYEQYF. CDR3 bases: TGTGCCAGCAGTCGGACTAGCGGGACTCTATACGAGCAGTACTTC.

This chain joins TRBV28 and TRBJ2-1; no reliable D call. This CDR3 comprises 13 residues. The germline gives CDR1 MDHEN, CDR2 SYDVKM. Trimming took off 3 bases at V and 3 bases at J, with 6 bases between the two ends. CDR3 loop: CASSFDFYNEQFF. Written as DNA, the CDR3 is TGTGCCAGCAGTTTCGACTTCTACAATGAGCAGTTCTTC.

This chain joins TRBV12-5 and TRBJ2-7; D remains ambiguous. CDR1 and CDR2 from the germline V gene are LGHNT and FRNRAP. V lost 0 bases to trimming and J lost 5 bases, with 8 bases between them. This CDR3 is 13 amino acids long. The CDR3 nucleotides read TGTGCTAGTGGTTTGGTATTAGCCCACGAGCAGTACTTC. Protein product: CASGLVLAHEQYF. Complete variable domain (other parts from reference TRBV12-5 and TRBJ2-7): DARVTQTPRHKVTEMGQEVTMRCQPILGHNTVFWYRQTMMQGLELLAYFRNRAPLDDSGMPKDRFSAEMPDATLATLKIQPSEPRDSAVYFCASGLVLAHEQYFGPGTRLTVT.

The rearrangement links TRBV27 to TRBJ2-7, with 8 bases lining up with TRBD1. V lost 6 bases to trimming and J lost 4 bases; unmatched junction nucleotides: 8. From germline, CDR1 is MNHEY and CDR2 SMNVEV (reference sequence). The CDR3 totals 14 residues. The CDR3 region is CASRMGQEGYEQYF. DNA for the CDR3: TGTGCCAGCAGGATGGGACAGGAGGGTTACGAGCAGTACTTC.

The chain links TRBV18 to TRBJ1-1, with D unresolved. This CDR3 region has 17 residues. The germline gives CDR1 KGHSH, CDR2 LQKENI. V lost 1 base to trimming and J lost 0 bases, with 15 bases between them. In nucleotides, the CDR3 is TGTGCCAGCTCACCACGTATGTTAGAGGATCTGAACACTGAAGCTTTCTTT. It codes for CASSPRMLEDLNTEAFF.

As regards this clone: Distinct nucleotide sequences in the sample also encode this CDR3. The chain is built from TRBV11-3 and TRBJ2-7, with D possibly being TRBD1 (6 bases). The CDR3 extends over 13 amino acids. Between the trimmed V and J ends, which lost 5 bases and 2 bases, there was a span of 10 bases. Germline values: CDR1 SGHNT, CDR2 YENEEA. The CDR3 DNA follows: TGTGCCAGCAGCCCCGGACAGCCCTACGAGCAGTACTTC. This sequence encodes CASSPGQPYEQYF.

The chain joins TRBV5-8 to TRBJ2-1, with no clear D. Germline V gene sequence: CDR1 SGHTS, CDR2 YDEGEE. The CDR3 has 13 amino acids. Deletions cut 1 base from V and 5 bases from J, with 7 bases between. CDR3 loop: CASSLSGHNEQFF. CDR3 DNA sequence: TGTGCCAGCAGCTTGAGTGGGCACAATGAGCAGTTCTTC.

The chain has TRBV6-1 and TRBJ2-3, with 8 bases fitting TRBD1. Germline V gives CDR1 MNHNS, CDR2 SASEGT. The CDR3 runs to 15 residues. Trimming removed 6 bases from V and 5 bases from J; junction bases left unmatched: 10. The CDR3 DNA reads TGTGCCAGCAGCCAAAGGGAAACAGGGGGAGATACGCAGTATTTT. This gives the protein CASSQRETGGDTQYF.